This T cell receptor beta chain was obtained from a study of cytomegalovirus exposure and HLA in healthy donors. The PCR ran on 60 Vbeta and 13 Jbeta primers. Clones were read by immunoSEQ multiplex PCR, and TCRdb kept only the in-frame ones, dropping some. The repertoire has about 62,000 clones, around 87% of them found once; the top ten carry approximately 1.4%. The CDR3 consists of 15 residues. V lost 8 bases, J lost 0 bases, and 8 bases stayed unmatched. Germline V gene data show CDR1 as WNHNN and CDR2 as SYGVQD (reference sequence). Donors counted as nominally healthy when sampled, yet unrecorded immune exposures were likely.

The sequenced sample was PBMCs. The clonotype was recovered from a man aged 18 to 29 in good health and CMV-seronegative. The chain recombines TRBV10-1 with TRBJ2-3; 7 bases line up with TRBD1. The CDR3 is CASSLGTESTDTQYF. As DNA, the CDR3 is TGCGCCAGCTCACTTGGGACAGAGAGCACAGATACGCAGTATTTT.